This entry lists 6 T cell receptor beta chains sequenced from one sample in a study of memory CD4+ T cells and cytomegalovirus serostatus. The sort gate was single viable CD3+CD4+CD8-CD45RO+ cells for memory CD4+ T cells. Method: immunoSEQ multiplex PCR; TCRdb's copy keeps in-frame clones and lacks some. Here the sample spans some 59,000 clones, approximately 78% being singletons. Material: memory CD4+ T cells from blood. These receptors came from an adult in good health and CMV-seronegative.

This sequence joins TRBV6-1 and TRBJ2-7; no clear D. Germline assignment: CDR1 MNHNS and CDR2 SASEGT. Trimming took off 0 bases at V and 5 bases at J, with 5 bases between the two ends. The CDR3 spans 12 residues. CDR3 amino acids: CASSEARHEQYF. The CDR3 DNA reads TGTGCCAGCAGTGAAGCGCGACACGAGCAGTACTTC.

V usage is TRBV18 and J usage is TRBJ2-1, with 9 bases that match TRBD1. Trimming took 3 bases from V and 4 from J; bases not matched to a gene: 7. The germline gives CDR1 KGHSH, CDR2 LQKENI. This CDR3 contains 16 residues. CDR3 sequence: CASSPPGQGNYNEQFF. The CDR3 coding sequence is TGTGCCAGCTCACCGCCGGGACAGGGTAATTACAATGAGCAGTTCTTC.

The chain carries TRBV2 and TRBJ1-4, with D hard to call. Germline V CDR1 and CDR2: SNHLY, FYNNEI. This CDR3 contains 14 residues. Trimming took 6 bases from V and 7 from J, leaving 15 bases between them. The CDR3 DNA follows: TGTGCCAGCAGAAACGGGCTTTTCGGTGAAAAACTGTTTTTT. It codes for CASRNGLFGEKLFF.

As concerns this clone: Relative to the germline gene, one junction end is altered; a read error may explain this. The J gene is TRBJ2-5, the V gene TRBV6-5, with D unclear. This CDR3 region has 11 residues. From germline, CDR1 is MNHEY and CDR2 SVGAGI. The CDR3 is CASSLREIQYF. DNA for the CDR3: TGTGCCAGCAGCCTCCGCGAGATCCAGTACTTC.

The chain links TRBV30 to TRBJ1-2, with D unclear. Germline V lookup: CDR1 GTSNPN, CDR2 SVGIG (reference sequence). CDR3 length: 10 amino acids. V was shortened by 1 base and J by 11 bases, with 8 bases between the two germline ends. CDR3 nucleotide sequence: TGTGCCTGGAGTGACCCTAGTTACACCTTC. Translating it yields CAWSDPSYTF.

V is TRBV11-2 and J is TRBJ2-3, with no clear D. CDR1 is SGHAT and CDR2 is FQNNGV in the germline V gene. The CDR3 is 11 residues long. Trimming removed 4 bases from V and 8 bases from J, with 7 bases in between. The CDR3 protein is CASSSPGTQYF. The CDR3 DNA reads TGTGCCAGCAGCTCCCCGGGTACGCAGTATTTT.